Listed here are 23 T cell receptor beta chains from one sample, sequenced in a study of somatic mutations in cytotoxic T cells in rheumatoid arthritis (dated by TCRdb to the late 2010s). Preparation of the library involved the immunoSEQ multiplex PCR assay. Sourced from immuneACCESS, this table was stored by TCRdb with only in-frame sequences that have V and J called. A share of the clones is absent; for the studies checked, an unresolved V gene accounts for under half, and the remainder has no known explanation. This sample is represented by just over 15,000 clones; about 77% of them were singletons. The ten largest clones represent 11% to 15% of the sample. The sequenced sample consisted of CD8+ T cells sorted from blood. The receptors were sampled from an adult with rheumatoid arthritis.

J is TRBJ1-5 and V is TRBV4-1; a weak D match, TRBD1 (5 bases). The CDR3 runs to 14 residues. Germline CDR1 and CDR2: MGHRA and YSYEKL. Trimming stripped 0 bases from V and 2 bases from J, with 5 bases between. The CDR3 region has the DNA TGCGCCAGCAGCCAAGAGGGGCGCAATCAGCCCCAGCATTTT. Translating gives CASSQEGRNQPQHF.

The chain joins TRBV5-1 to TRBJ2-3; 10 bases line up with TRBD2. CDR1 is SGHRS and CDR2 is YFSETQ in the germline V gene. CDR3 size: 18 residues. Trimming at V came to 4 bases and at J to 3 bases, leaving 14 bases not matched to a gene. DNA of the CDR3: TGCGCCAGCAGCGCCGTTTTCGTTTTAGCGGGGGGTACAGATACGCAGTATTTT. Translation: CASSAVFVLAGGTDTQYF.

This clone was counted between two and nine times. The J gene is TRBJ2-7, the V gene TRBV5-4, with 7 bases identical to TRBD2. Germline loops: CDR1 SGHNT, CDR2 YYREEE (reference sequence). This CDR3 region has 16 residues. V dropped 0 bases and J dropped 3; count of bases not matched to a gene: 9. CDR3 nucleotides: TGTGCCAGCAGCTTGGTTGTTGGGACTACGTTCTACGAGCAGTACTTC. Its protein is CASSLVVGTTFYEQYF.

V and J are TRBV23-1 and TRBJ1-1; D perhaps matches TRBD1 (6 bases). TRBV23-1 is noted as an ORF with a role that remains uncertain. V lost 0 bases to trimming and J lost 3 bases, with 17 bases between them. This CDR3 contains 17 residues. CDR3 sequence: CASSQSVWQGLDTEAFF. CDR3 nucleotide sequence: TGCGCCAGCAGTCAATCGGTTTGGCAGGGGTTGGACACTGAAGCTTTCTTT.

This clone showed up just once. The genes are TRBV27 and TRBJ2-1; no clear D. Germline-derived CDR1 and CDR2 are MNHEY and SMNVEV (reference sequence). The CDR3 is 15 residues long. V was clipped by 6 bases and J by 2 bases, with 14 bases between them. CDR3 amino acids: CASRLGYYTYNEQFF. The CDR3 DNA sequence: TGTGCCAGCAGACTTGGATATTACACCTACAATGAGCAGTTCTTC.

The chain couples TRBV4-1 to TRBJ1-2; D remains unclear. Trimming stripped 2 bases from V and 6 bases from J, with 22 bases between. CDR3 length equals 17 residues. Germline CDR1 and CDR2: MGHRA and YSYEKL. CDR3 residues: CASSQLPGSADGHGYTF. CDR3 bases: TGCGCCAGCAGCCAACTCCCGGGATCAGCCGACGGCCATGGCTACACCTTC.

For the CDR3, the DNA is TGCAGCGTTATCGGCATGAATGAGCAGTTCTTC. Its protein product is CSVIGMNEQFF. The chain couples TRBV29-1 to TRBJ2-1; D is ambiguous. The CDR3 is 11 residues long. Germline V gene lookup returns CDR1 SQVTM and CDR2 ANQGSEA. V was cut by 5 bases and J by 7 bases, with 9 bases left in between.

The V gene is TRBV4-1, the J gene TRBJ2-7, with 13 nucleotides matching TRBD2. The CDR3 consists of 16 residues. Germline V gene sequence: CDR1 MGHRA, CDR2 YSYEKL. V trimming: 5 bases; J trimming: 4 bases; junction bases outside the gene matches: 8. The CDR3 region is CASSDRGTSGVYEQYF. In DNA form, the CDR3 reads TGCGCCAGCAGCGACCGGGGGACTAGCGGGGTGTACGAGCAGTACTTC.

The CDR3 here is CASSQGQEAGELFF. CDR3 sequence (DNA): TGTGCCAGCAGCCAAGGACAGGAGGCTGGGGAGCTGTTTTTT. This chain uses TRBV7-9 with TRBJ2-2; TRBD1 matches 7 bases. Germline V gives CDR1 SEHNR, CDR2 FQNEAQ (reference sequence). The CDR3 consists of 14 residues. The V segment lost 5 bases and the J segment 8 bases; nucleotides outside the gene matches: 8.

The chain joins TRBV6-4 to TRBJ2-1, with 9 bases matching TRBD2. The ends lost 3 bases at V and 8 bases at J; junction bases unmatched: 8. The CDR3 loop spans 15 amino acids. Germline V gene data show CDR1 as MRHNA and CDR2 as SNTAGT. CDR3 nucleotides: TGTGCCAGCAGTGAATTTGGGGTAGCGGGAGATGAGCAGTTCTTC. Residues: CASSEFGVAGDEQFF.

This CDR3 reads CATSRDLASGAYEQYF. The DNA for the CDR3 is TGTGCCACCAGCAGAGATCTGGCTAGCGGGGCCTACGAGCAGTACTTC. The chain combines TRBV15 with TRBJ2-5, with 9 bases fitting TRBD2. The better agreement between TRBJ2-7 and the DNA end casts doubt on the J call. Looked up from germline, CDR1 is LNHNV and CDR2 is YYDKDF (reference sequence). The CDR3 extends over 16 amino acids.

This clone was seen once. V gene TRBV5-6 combines with J gene TRBJ2-1, with no clear D. The CDR3 is 13 amino acids. With 2 bases removed from V and 5 bases from J, the gap between germline ends came to 8 bases. Germline V gene sequence: CDR1 SGHDT, CDR2 YYEEEE. CDR3 nucleotide sequence: TGTGCCAGCAGCTTTATACAGAACAATGAGCAGTTCTTC. It codes for CASSFIQNNEQFF.

This rearrangement joins TRBV28 to TRBJ2-5; 7 positions match TRBD2. Near its end, the DNA agrees better with TRBJ2-7, so the J call may be wrong. From germline, CDR1 is MDHEN and CDR2 SYDVKM. The CDR3 consists of 15 residues. The CDR3 sequence: CASSLRKGGPFEQYF. In nucleotides, the CDR3 is TGTGCCAGCAGTCTCCGCAAGGGAGGGCCCTTCGAGCAGTACTTC.

The gene calls are TRBV7-8 and TRBJ2-3, with TRBD2 as a possible D gene (6 bases). The CDR3 length is 13 residues. CDR1 is SGHVS, CDR2 FQNEAQ, per germline. V lost 4 bases to trimming and J lost 6 bases, with 11 bases between them. The CDR3 DNA reads as TGTGCCAGCAGCTCCCGGGGGTATGATACGCAGTATTTT. This translates into CASSSRGYDTQYF. The variable domain in full, completed from reference TRBV7-8 and TRBJ2-3, reads GAGVSQSPRYKVAKRGQDVALRCDPISGHVSLFWYQQALGQGPEFLTYFQNEAQLDKSGLPSDRFFAERPEGSVSTLKIQRTQQEDSAVYLCASSSRGYDTQYFGPGTRLTVL.

The chain combines TRBV7-9 with TRBJ2-2; 8 bases line up with TRBD1. Per germline, CDR1 SEHNR and CDR2 FQNEAQ (reference sequence). The CDR3 sequence is 15 residues long. V was pared by 5 bases and J by 2 bases, with 4 bases of the junction left unmatched. The CDR3 reads CASSPDRVNTGELFF. As DNA, the CDR3 is TGTGCCAGCAGCCCGGACAGGGTTAACACCGGGGAGCTGTTTTTT.

This clone occurred a few times. The V gene is TRBV5-5, the J gene TRBJ2-7; no reliable D call. CDR3 size: 14 residues. Trimming left V 3 bases short and J 3 bases short, with 13 bases between. Germline lookup yields CDR1 SGHKS and CDR2 YYEKEE (reference sequence). The CDR3 DNA reads as TGTGCCAGCAGCTGGTATGGGCCTCTCTACGAGCAGTACTTC. Translating gives CASSWYGPLYEQYF.

The chain links TRBV7-8 to TRBJ2-1; D is possibly TRBD2 (6 bases). Germline CDR1 reads SGHVS; CDR2 reads FQNEAQ. V was pared by 3 bases and J by 4 bases, with 22 bases between. This CDR3 spans 18 amino acids. CDR3 protein: CASSFRKPTSWGYNEQFF. The CDR3 DNA reads TGTGCCAGCAGCTTCAGAAAACCGACTAGTTGGGGTTACAATGAGCAGTTCTTC.

This clone was picked up a small number of times. In the same sample, other DNA sequences code for this CDR3. The chain joins TRBV4-2 to TRBJ2-3, with D possibly being TRBD2 (6 bases). Germline values: CDR1 LGHNA, CDR2 YNFKEQ. The V and J ends lost 5 bases and 2 bases respectively, with 11 bases between them. The length of the CDR3 is 14 residues. CDR3 amino acids: CASSLGGDTDTQYF. CDR3 DNA: TGTGCCAGCAGCTTGGGGGGTGACACAGATACGCAGTATTTT.

This clone has a single count. This sequence joins TRBV27 and TRBJ2-1, with 12 bases aligning to TRBD2. Germline loops: CDR1 MNHEY, CDR2 SMNVEV (reference sequence). This CDR3 is 14 amino acids long. With V trimmed by 6 bases and J by 8 bases, 5 bases remained unmatched. The chain's CDR3 is CASRLAGGVDEQFF. CDR3 in DNA: TGTGCCAGCAGACTAGCGGGAGGCGTGGATGAGCAGTTCTTC.

J is TRBJ1-1 and V is TRBV9; D remains ambiguous. Germline lookup yields CDR1 SGDLS and CDR2 YYNGEE. The V end lost 0 bases, the J end lost 3 bases, and 15 bases lay between the germline ends. The CDR3 is made up of 16 amino acids. The CDR3 is CASSVAGGWGHTEAFF. In DNA, the CDR3 is TGTGCCAGCAGCGTAGCCGGCGGTTGGGGTCACACTGAAGCTTTCTTT.

V is TRBV19 and J is TRBJ1-5, with D hard to call. The germline gives CDR1 LNHDA, CDR2 SQIVND (reference sequence). With 5 bases removed from V and 3 bases from J, the gap between germline ends came to 20 bases. This CDR3 region has 17 residues. Here the CDR3 reads CASSHWWNGEDNQPQHF. The CDR3, as DNA: TGTGCCAGTAGTCACTGGTGGAACGGGGAGGACAATCAGCCCCAGCATTTT. Full variable domain (remainder filled in from reference TRBV19 and TRBJ1-5): DGGITQSPKYLFRKEGQNVTLSCEQNLNHDAMYWYRQDPGQGLRLIYYSQIVNDFQKGDIAEGYSVSREKKESFPLTVTSAQKNPTAFYLCASSHWWNGEDNQPQHFGDGTRLSIL.

The chain links TRBV2 to TRBJ2-7, with TRBD2 matching over 11 bases. Germline-derived CDR1 and CDR2 are SNHLY and FYNNEI. V lost 1 base, J lost 2 bases, and 1 base stayed unmatched. This CDR3 has 15 residues. This CDR3 reads CASSEGLAGTYEQYF. CDR3 DNA: TGTGCCAGCAGTGAAGGACTAGCGGGAACCTACGAGCAGTACTTC.

The chain has TRBV19 and TRBJ2-5, with D perhaps assigned TRBD1 or TRBD2 (5 bases each). Near its end, the DNA agrees better with TRBJ2-7, so the J call may be wrong. CDR1 and CDR2 (germline): LNHDA, SQIVND (reference sequence). This CDR3 comprises 14 residues. CDR3 sequence (DNA): TGTGCCAGTAGTGGACGGGACGGGAACTACGAGCAGTACTTC. It is translated as CASSGRDGNYEQYF.